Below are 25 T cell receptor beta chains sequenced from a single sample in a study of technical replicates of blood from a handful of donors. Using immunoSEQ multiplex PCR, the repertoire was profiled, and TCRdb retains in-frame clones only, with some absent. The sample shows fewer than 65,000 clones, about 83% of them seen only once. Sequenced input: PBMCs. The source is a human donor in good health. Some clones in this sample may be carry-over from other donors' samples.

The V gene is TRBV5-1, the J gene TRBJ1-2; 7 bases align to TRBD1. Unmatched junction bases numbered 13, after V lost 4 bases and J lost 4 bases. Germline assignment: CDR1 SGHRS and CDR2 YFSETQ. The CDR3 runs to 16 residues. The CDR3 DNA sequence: TGCGCCAGCAGCGACTTACAGGGGTTGGGGCCCTATGGCTACACCTTC. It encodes CASSDLQGLGPYGYTF. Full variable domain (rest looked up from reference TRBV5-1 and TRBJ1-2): KAGVTQTPRYLIKTRGQQVTLSCSPISGHRSVSWYQQTPGQGLQFLFEYFSETQRNKGNFPGRFSGRQFSNSRSEMNVSTLELGDSALYLCASSDLQGLGPYGYTFGSGTRLTVV.

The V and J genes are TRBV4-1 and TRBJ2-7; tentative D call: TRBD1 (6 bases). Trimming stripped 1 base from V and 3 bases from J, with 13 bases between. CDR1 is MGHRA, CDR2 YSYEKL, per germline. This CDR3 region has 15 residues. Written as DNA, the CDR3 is TGCGCCAGCAGCCAAGCTCAGGGGAAGAACTACGAGCAGTACTTC. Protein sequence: CASSQAQGKNYEQYF.

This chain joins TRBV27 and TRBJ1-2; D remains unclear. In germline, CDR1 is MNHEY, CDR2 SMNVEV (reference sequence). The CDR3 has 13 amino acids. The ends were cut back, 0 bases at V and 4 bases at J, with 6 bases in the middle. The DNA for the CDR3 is TGTGCCAGCAGTTTATCGAGGGCCTATGGCTACACCTTC. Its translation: CASSLSRAYGYTF.

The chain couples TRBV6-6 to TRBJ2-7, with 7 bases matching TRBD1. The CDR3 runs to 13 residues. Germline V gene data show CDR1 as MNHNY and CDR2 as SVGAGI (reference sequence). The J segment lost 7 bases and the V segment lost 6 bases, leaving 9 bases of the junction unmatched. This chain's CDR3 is CASSGRRGHEQYF. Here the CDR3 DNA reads TGTGCCAGCAGCGGTCGTAGGGGGCATGAGCAGTACTTC.

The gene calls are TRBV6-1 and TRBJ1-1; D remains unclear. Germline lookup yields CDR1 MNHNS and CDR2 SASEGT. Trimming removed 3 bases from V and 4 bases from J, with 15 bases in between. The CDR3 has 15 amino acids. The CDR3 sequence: CASSEERGVGTEAFF. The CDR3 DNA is TGTGCCAGCAGTGAGGAACGCGGGGTTGGCACTGAAGCTTTCTTT.

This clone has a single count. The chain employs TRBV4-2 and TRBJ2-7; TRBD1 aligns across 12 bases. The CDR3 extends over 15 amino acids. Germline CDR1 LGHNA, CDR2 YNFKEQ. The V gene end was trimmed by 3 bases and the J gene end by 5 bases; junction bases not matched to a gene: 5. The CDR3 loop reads CASSHDGTGGDEQYF. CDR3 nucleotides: TGTGCCAGCAGCCACGACGGGACAGGGGGCGACGAGCAGTACTTC.

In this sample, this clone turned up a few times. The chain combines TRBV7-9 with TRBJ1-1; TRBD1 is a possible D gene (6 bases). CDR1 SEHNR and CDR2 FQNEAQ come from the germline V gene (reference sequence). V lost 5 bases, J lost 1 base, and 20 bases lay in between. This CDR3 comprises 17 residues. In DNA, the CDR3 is TGTGCCAGCAGCCTCCAATGGGCGACAGGAGCGAACACTGAAGCTTTCTTT. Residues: CASSLQWATGANTEAFF.

The CDR3 DNA sequence: TGTGCCAGCAGCAAGGCGGGAAGCTCCTACGAGCAGTACTTC. It encodes CASSKAGSSYEQYF. The chain is built from TRBV5-4 and TRBJ2-7; D is perhaps TRBD2 (6 bases). Trimming removed 4 bases at V and 0 bases at J, with 11 bases between. The V gene's germline CDR1 is SGHNT and CDR2 YYREEE (reference sequence). This CDR3 region has 14 residues. Filled out from reference TRBV5-4 and TRBJ2-7, the complete variable domain reads ETGVTQSPTHLIKTRGQQVTLRCSSQSGHNTVSWYQQALGQGPQFIFQYYREEENGRGNFPPRFSGLQFPNYSSELNVNALELDDSALYLCASSKAGSSYEQYFGPGTRLTVT.

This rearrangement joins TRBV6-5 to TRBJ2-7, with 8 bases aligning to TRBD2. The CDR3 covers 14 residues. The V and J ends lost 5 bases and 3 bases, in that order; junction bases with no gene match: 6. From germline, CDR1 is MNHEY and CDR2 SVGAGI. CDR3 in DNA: TGTGCCAGCAGTCTTAGCGGGGACCGCTACGAGCAGTACTTC. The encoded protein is CASSLSGDRYEQYF.

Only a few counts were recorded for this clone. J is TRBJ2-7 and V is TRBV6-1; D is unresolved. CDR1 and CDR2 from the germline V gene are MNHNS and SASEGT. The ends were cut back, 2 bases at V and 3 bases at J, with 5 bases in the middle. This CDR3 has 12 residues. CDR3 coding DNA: TGTGCCAGCAGTGAACCAGGCTACGAGCAGTACTTC. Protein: CASSEPGYEQYF.

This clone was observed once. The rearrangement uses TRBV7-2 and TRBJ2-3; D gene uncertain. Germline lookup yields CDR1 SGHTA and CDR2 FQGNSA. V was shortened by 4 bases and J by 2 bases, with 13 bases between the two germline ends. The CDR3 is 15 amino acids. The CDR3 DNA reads TGTGCCAGCAGCTCCGGTATTTACCCCACAGATACGCAGTATTTT. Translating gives CASSSGIYPTDTQYF.

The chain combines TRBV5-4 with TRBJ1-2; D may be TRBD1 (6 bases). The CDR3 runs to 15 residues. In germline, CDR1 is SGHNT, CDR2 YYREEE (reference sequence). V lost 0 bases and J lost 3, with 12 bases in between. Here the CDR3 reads CASSLGTRGDYGYTF. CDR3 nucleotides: TGTGCCAGCAGCTTGGGGACCAGGGGCGACTATGGCTACACCTTC.

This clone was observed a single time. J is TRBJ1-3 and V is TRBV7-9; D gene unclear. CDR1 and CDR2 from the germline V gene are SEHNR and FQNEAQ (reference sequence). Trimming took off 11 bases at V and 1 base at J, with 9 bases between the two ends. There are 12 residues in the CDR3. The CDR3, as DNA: TGTGCCTACCGGGGATCTGGAAACACCATATATTTT. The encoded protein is CAYRGSGNTIYF. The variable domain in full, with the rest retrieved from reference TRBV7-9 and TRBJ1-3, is DTGVSQNPRHKITKRGQNVTFRCDPISEHNRLYWYRQTLGQGPEFLTYFQNEAQLEKSRLLSDRFSAERPKGSFSTLEIQRTEQGDSAMYLCAYRGSGNTIYFGEGSWLTVV.

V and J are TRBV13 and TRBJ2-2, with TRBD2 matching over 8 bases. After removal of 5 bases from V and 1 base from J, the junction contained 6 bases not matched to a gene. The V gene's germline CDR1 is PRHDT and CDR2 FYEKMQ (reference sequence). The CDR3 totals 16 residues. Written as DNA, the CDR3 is TGTGCCAGCAGCAAAAGCGGGGGCCAGAACACCGGGGAGCTGTTTTTT. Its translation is CASSKSGGQNTGELFF. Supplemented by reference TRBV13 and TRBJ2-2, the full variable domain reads AAGVIQSPRHLIKEKRETATLKCYPIPRHDTVYWYQQGPGQDPQFLISFYEKMQSDKGSIPDRFSAQQFSDYHSELNMSSLELGDSALYFCASSKSGGQNTGELFFGEGSRLTVL.

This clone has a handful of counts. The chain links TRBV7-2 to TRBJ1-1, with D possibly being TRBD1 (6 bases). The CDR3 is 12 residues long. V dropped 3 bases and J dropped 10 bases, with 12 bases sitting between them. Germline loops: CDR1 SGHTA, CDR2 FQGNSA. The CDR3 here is CASSFAGAAAFF. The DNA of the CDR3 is TGTGCCAGCAGCTTTGCGGGGGCAGCAGCTTTCTTT.

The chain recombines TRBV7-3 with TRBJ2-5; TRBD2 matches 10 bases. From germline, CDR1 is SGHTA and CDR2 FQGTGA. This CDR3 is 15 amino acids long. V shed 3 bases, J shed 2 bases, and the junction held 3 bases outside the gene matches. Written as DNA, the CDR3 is TGTGCCAGCAGCTTGGGGACTAGCGAGCAAGAGACCCAGTACTTC. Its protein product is CASSLGTSEQETQYF.

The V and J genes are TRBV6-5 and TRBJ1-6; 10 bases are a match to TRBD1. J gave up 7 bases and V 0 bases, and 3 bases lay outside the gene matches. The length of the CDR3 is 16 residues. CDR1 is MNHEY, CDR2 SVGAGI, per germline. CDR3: CASSYSWGQGNSPLHF. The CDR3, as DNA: TGTGCCAGCAGTTACTCGTGGGGACAGGGGAATTCACCCCTCCACTTT.

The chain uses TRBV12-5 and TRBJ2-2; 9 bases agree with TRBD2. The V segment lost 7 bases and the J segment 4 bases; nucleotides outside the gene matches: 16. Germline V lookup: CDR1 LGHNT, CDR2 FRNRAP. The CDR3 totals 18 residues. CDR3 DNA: TGTGCTAGTGCCGGTTGGGTAGGGACTAGCCCGCCCACCGGGGAGCTGTTTTTT. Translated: CASAGWVGTSPPTGELFF.

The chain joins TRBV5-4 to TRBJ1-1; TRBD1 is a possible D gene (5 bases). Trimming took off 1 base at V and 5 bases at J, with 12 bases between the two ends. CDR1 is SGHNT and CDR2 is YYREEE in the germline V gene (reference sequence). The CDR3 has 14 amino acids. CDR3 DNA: TGTGCCAGCAGCTTGTCCAGGGATAGGACTGAAGCTTTCTTT. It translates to CASSLSRDRTEAFF.

For the CDR3, the DNA is TGTGCCAGCAGTGAATCTAACCTGGCGGGTGGCTACACCTTC. Protein product: CASSESNLAGGYTF. V usage is TRBV6-1 and J usage is TRBJ1-2; no firm D call. The CDR3 is made up of 14 amino acids. V was clipped by 2 bases and J by 7 bases, with 14 bases between them. Germline V gene data show CDR1 as MNHNS and CDR2 as SASEGT.

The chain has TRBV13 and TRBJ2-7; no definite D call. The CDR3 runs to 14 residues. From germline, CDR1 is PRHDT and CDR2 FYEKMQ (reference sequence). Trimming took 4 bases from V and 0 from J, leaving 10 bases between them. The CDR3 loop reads CASSSREDSYEQYF. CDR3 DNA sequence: TGTGCCAGCAGCTCCCGCGAAGACTCCTACGAGCAGTACTTC.

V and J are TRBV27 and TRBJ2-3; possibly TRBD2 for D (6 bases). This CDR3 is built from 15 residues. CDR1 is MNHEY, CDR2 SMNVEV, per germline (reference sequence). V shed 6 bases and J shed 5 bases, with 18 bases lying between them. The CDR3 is CASSPTVRGGDTQYF. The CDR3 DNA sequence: TGTGCCAGCAGCCCGACCGTGCGGGGAGGAGATACGCAGTATTTT.

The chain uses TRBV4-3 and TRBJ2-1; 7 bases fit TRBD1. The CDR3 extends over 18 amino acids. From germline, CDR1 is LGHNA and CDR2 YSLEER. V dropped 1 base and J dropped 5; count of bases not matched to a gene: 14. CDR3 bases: TGCGCCAGCAGCCAAGTAGGGGTTGAACAGGGGCTGGACAATGAGCAGTTCTTC. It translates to CASSQVGVEQGLDNEQFF.

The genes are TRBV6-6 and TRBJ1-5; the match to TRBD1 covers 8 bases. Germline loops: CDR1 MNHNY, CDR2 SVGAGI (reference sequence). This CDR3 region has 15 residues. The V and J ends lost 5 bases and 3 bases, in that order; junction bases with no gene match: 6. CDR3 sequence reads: CASSPGQGNNQPQHF. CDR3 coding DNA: TGTGCCAGCAGTCCAGGACAGGGCAACAATCAGCCCCAGCATTTT.

Written as DNA, the CDR3 is TGTGCCAGCAGCTTATCAAGGGAGGAGACCCAGTACTTC. It translates to CASSLSREETQYF. The chain has TRBV7-8 and TRBJ2-5; D possibly corresponds to TRBD2 (5 bases). The CDR3 runs to 13 residues. Trimming removed 2 bases at V and 5 bases at J, with 9 bases between. Germline V gene sequence: CDR1 SGHVS, CDR2 FQNEAQ.